These 10 T cell receptor beta chains came from one sample sequenced in a study of blood T cell repertoires in COVID-19. Produced via immunoSEQ multiplex PCR; TCRdb's table is partial and in-frame only. Among 130,000 to 150,000 clones listed, under 90% were seen once. Sequencing input: peripheral blood. The receptors derive from a human donor in a cohort sampled during active COVID-19.

The J gene is TRBJ1-1, the V gene TRBV6-5; D perhaps matches TRBD1 (6 bases). The CDR3 length is 16 residues. Germline CDR1 and CDR2: MNHEY and SVGAGI. Trimming stripped 4 bases from V and 6 bases from J, with 21 bases between. CDR3 bases: TGTGCCAGCAGTTCGGGGGGGGACACCCAAGATTCTGAAGCTTTCTTT. It codes for CASSSGGDTQDSEAFF.

J is TRBJ2-5 and V is TRBV7-3; tentative D call: TRBD2 (6 bases). With 3 bases removed from V and 0 bases from J, the gap between germline ends came to 11 bases. The CDR3 is made up of 15 amino acids. Germline loops: CDR1 SGHTA, CDR2 FQGTGA. This chain's CDR3 is CASSFGGANQETQYF. In DNA form, the CDR3 reads TGTGCCAGCAGCTTCGGAGGGGCGAACCAAGAGACCCAGTACTTC.

The V call is TRBV6-4, the J call TRBJ2-7; 7 positions agree with TRBD1. The ends lost 6 bases at V and 4 bases at J; junction bases unmatched: 12. This CDR3 spans 15 amino acids. Germline CDR1 reads MRHNA; CDR2 reads SNTAGT. In DNA form, the CDR3 reads TGTGCCAGCAGAGCCTCACCGGGACAGAAGTACGAGCAGTACTTC. Its protein is CASRASPGQKYEQYF.

This clone was seen a single time. The chain is built from TRBV2 and TRBJ2-6; TRBD1 agrees at 11 bases. Trimming at V came to 3 bases and at J to 4 bases, leaving 5 bases not matched to a gene. This CDR3 region has 17 residues. Germline V gives CDR1 SNHLY, CDR2 FYNNEI. CDR3 protein: CASSDRTGGAGANVLTF. The DNA of the CDR3 is TGTGCCAGCAGTGATAGGACAGGGGGCGCGGGGGCCAACGTCCTGACTTTC.

This sequence joins TRBV6-6 and TRBJ1-6; D may be TRBD1 (6 bases). Germline assignment: CDR1 MNHNY and CDR2 SVGAGI (reference sequence). This CDR3 has 13 amino acids. Trimming removed 7 bases from V and 9 bases from J, with 13 bases in between. CDR3 nucleotide sequence: TGTGCCAGCATGGGGGGAGGGGGTTCACCCCTCCACTTT. Its translation: CASMGGGGSPLHF.

The chain links TRBV12-5 to TRBJ2-3; tentatively, D is TRBD1 (5 bases). CDR1 is LGHNT and CDR2 is FRNRAP in the germline V gene. Trimming shortened V by 7 bases and J by 0 bases, and 14 bases separated the two germline ends. The CDR3 loop spans 15 amino acids. The CDR3 here is CASAPQGQSTDTQYF. Written as DNA, the CDR3 is TGTGCTAGTGCCCCCCAGGGTCAGAGCACAGATACGCAGTATTTT. The complete variable domain, with remaining parts taken from reference TRBV12-5 and TRBJ2-3, reads DARVTQTPRHKVTEMGQEVTMRCQPILGHNTVFWYRQTMMQGLELLAYFRNRAPLDDSGMPKDRFSAEMPDATLATLKIQPSEPRDSAVYFCASAPQGQSTDTQYFGPGTRLTVL.

J is TRBJ1-6 and V is TRBV15; D is perhaps TRBD1 (6 bases). Germline CDR1 and CDR2: LNHNV and YYDKDF (reference sequence). V was shortened by 5 bases and J by 9 bases, with 26 bases between the two germline ends. The CDR3 has 18 residues. The CDR3 reads CATSAREGGGEQSSPLHF. CDR3 DNA: TGTGCCACCAGCGCCCGCGAGGGCGGGGGCGAACAGAGTTCACCCCTCCACTTT.

The genes are TRBV9 and TRBJ2-7; maybe TRBD2 (6 bases). V was shortened by 5 bases and J by 2 bases, with 14 bases between the two germline ends. Germline V lookup: CDR1 SGDLS, CDR2 YYNGEE. The CDR3 contains 14 residues. This CDR3 is CASSPGLVAYEQYF. CDR3 DNA sequence: TGTGCCAGCAGTCCGGGACTTGTGGCCTACGAGCAGTACTTC.

The chain has TRBV15 and TRBJ1-2, with D hard to call. This CDR3 comprises 13 residues. The germline gives CDR1 LNHNV, CDR2 YYDKDF (reference sequence). The V and J ends lost 4 bases and 5 bases respectively, with 11 bases between them. CDR3 sequence (DNA): TGTGCCACCAGCACCAACCGGGAGTATGGCTACACCTTC. This translates into CATSTNREYGYTF.

This clone was picked up one time. This chain joins TRBV21-1 and TRBJ2-4; the table assigns TRBD2, which was not confirmed against the DNA. TRBV21-1 is recorded as a pseudogene. This CDR3 spans 13 amino acids. CDR3 nucleotides: TGTGCCAGCACTAGCCCAGCCAAAAACATTCAGTACTTC. Translated, it gives CASTSPAKNIQYF.